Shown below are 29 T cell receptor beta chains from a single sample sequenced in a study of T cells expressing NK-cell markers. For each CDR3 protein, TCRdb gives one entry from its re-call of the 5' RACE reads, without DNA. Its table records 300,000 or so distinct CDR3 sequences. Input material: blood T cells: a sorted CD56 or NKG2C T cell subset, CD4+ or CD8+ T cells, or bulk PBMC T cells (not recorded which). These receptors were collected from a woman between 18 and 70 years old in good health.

CDR3 region: CASSPTLAGGTYEQYF. The chain is built from TRBV7-2 and TRBJ2-7; no DNA is available, so the TRBD2 call from TCRdb remains unchecked. The CDR3 is 16 residues long. Germline CDR1 reads SGHTA; CDR2 reads FQGNSA. The variable domain in full, completed from reference TRBV7-2 and TRBJ2-7, reads GAGVSQSPSNKVTEKGKDVELRCDPISGHTALYWYRQSLGQGLEFLIYFQGNSAPDKSGLPSDRFSAERTGGSVSTLTIQRTQQEDSAVYLCASSPTLAGGTYEQYFGPGTRLTVT.

CDR3 residues: CASSQDWRDRLKF. The V call is TRBV4-3, the J call TRBJ2-7; the TRBD1 assignment by TCRdb is unverifiable without DNA. The germline CDR1 and CDR2 sequences are LGHNA and YSLEER. The CDR3 loop spans 13 amino acids.

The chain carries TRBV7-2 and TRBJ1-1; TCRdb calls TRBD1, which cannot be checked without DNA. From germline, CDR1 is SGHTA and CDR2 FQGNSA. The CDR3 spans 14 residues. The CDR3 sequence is CASSPRGGDVGAFF.

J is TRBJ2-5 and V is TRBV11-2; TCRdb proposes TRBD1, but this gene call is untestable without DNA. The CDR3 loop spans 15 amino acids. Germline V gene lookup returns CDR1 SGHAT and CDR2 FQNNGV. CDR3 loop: CASSFHRGPQETQYF.

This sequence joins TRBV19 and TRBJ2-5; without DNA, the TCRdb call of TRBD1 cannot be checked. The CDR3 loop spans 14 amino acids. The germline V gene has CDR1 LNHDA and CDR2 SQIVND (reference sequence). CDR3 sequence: CASTVRVGLGTQYF. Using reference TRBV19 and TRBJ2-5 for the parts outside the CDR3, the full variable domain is DGGITQSPKYLFRKEGQNVTLSCEQNLNHDAMYWYRQDPGQGLRLIYYSQIVNDFQKGDIAEGYSVSREKKESFPLTVTSAQKNPTAFYLCASTVRVGLGTQYFGPGTRLLVL.

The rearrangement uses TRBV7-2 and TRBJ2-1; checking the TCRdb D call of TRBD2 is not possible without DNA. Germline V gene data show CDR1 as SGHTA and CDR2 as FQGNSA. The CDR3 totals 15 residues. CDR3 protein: CASSRDRTRVDEQFF.

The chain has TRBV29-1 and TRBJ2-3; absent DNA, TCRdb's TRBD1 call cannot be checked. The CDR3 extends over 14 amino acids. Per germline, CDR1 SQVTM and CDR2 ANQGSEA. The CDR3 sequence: CSVVRDLTTDTQYF.

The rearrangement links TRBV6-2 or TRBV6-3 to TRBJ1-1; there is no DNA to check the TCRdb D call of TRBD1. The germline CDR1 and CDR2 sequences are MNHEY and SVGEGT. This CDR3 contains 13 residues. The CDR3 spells CASSFRVPLKAFF.

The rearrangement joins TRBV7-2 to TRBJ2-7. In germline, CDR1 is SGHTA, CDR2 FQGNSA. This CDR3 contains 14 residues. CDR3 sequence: CASSLGLQVGEQYF.

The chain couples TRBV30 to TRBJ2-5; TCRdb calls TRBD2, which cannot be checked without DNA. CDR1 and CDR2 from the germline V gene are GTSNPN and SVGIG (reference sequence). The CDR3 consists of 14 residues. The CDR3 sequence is CAWSKQRGQETQYF.

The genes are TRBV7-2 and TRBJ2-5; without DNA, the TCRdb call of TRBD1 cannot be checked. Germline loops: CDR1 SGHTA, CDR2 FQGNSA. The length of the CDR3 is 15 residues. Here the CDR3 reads CASSPRSGTGETQYF. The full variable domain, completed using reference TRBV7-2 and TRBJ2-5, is GAGVSQSPSNKVTEKGKDVELRCDPISGHTALYWYRQSLGQGLEFLIYFQGNSAPDKSGLPSDRFSAERTGGSVSTLTIQRTQQEDSAVYLCASSPRSGTGETQYFGPGTRLLVL.

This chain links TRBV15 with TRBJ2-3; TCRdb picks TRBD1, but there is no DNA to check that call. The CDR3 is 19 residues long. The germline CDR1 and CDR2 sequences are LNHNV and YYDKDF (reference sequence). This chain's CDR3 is CATSRVGPLTGARTDTQYF.

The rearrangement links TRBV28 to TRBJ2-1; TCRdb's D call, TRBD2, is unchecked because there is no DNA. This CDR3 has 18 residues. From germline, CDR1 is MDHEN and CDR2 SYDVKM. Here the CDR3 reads CASSFGGISGGTYNEQFF.

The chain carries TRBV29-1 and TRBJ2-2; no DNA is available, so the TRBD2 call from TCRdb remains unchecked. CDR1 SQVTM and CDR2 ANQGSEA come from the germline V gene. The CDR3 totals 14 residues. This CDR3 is CSGHRGGNTGELFF.

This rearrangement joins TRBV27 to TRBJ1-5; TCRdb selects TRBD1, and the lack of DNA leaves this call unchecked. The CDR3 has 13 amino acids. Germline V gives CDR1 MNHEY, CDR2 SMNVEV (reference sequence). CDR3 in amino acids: CASSLVPNQPQHF.

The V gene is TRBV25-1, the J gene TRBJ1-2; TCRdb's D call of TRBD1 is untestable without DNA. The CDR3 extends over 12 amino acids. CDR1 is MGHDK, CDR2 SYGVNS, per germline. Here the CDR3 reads CAPTDSNYGYTF.

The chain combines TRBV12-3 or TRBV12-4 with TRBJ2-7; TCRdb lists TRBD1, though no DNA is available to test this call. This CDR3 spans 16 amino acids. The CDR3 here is CASTYPESGGMGEQYF.

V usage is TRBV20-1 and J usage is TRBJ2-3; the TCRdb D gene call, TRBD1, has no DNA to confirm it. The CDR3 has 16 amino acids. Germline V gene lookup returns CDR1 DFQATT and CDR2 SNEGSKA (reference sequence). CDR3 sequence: CSARVGQGFETDTQYF.

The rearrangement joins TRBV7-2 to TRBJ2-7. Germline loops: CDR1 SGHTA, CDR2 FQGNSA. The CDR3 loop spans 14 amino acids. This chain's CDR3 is CASSLSVSVYEQYF.

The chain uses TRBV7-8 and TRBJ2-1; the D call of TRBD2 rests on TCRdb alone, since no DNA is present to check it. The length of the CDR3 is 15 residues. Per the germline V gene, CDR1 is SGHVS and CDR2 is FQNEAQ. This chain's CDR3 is CASTRVAGYYNEQFF.

Here the CDR3 reads CASSHEDSQYQPQHF. This chain joins TRBV4-2 and TRBJ1-5; checking the TCRdb D call of TRBD1 is not possible without DNA. The CDR3 runs to 15 residues. Germline V CDR1 and CDR2: LGHNA, YNFKEQ.

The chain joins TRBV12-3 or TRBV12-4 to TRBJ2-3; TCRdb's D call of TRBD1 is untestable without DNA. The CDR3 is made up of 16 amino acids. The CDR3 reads CASSQQGPGGTDTQYF.

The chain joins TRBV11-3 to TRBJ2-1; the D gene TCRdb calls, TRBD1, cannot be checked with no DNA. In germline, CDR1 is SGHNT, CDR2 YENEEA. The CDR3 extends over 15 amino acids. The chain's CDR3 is CASSLGVRVLGEQFF.

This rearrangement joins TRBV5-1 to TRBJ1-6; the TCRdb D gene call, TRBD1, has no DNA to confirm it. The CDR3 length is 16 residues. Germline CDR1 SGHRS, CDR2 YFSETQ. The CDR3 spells CASNALAGQGDSPLHF.

CDR3 loop: CASSSTGFTYEQYF. The chain links TRBV6-1 to TRBJ2-7; the TRBD1 assignment by TCRdb is unverifiable without DNA. CDR1 is MNHNS, CDR2 SASEGT, per germline. The CDR3 length is 14 residues.

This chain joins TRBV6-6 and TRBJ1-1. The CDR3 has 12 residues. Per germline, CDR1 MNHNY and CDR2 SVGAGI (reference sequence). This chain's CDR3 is CASSYSNTEAFF.

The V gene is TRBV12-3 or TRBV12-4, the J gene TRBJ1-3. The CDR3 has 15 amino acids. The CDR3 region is CASSIGLSSGNTIYF.

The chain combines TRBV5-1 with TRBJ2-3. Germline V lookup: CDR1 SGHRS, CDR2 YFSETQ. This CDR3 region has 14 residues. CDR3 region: CASSLDRGRDTQYF.

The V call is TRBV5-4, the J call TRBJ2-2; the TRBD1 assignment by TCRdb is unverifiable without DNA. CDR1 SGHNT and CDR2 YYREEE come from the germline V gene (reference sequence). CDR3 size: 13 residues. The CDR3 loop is CASSPPRTGELFF.